This passage covers 32 T cell receptor beta chains from one sample sequenced in a study of T-cell memory formation after mild COVID-19. TCRdb called the 5' RACE reads again in MiXCR, with one record for every CDR3 protein. In the table there are hundreds of thousands of distinct CDR3 sequences, 20% to 30% of which are singletons. The sample taken for sequencing was PBMCs or a T cell subset sorted from them (not recorded which). All receptors come from an adult woman who had mild COVID-19 (a few samples of this study predate the infection). Cell type and time point are not known.

The chain joins TRBV12-3 or TRBV12-4 to TRBJ1-2, with D unclear. The CDR3 runs 10 residues. With 3 bases removed from V and 14 bases from J, the gap between germline ends came to 10 bases. The CDR3 region is CASSFKSITF. CDR3 in DNA: TGTGCCAGCAGTTTCAAGAGTATAACCTTC.

The chain employs TRBV7-2 and TRBJ1-2; D call uncertain. The germline V gene encodes CDR1 SGHTA and CDR2 FQGNSA. The V and J ends lost 5 bases and 2 bases respectively, with 15 bases between them. This CDR3 is built from 15 residues. The CDR3 is CASSQRRQTNYGYTF. DNA for the CDR3: TGTGCCAGCAGCCAGAGGAGGCAGACAAACTATGGCTACACCTTC.

The rearrangement links TRBV13 to TRBJ2-6, with a possible D match to TRBD1 (6 bases). This CDR3 is built from 16 residues. Per germline, CDR1 PRHDT and CDR2 FYEKMQ (reference sequence). Trimming took off 4 bases at V and 0 bases at J, with 10 bases between the two ends. CDR3: CASSSRGFSGANVLTF. The CDR3 DNA is TGTGCCAGCAGCTCGAGGGGGTTCTCTGGGGCCAACGTCCTGACTTTC.

This clonotype was observed a handful of times. The chain links TRBV12-3 or TRBV12-4 to TRBJ2-1; TRBD1 agrees at 11 bases. This CDR3 has 16 residues. Trimming at V came to 3 bases and at J to 7 bases, leaving 8 bases not matched to a gene. CDR3 amino acids: CASSFSPGQGGNEQFF. The CDR3 coding sequence is TGTGCCAGCAGTTTCTCCCCGGGACAGGGGGGTAATGAGCAGTTCTTC.

The V gene is TRBV6-5, the J gene TRBJ1-3; no firm D call. The CDR3 loop spans 15 amino acids. Germline loops: CDR1 MNHEY, CDR2 SVGAGI. V lost 0 bases to trimming and J lost 5 bases, with 11 bases between them. The CDR3 sequence is CASSYSKTARNTIYF. The DNA of the CDR3 is TGTGCCAGCAGTTACTCGAAGACCGCGCGAAACACCATATATTTT.

This clonotype has just a few counts. The chain has TRBV5-1 and TRBJ2-3, with 10 bases identical to TRBD2. V lost 0 bases to trimming and J lost 2 bases; unmatched junction nucleotides: 9. Germline-derived CDR1 and CDR2 are SGHRS and YFSETQ. The CDR3 spans 18 residues. The CDR3 loop is CASSLELAGPYSTDTQYF. DNA of the CDR3: TGCGCCAGCAGCTTGGAACTAGCGGGGCCGTATTCCACAGATACGCAGTATTTT.

This clonotype was detected only a few times. The chain combines TRBV9 with TRBJ2-1, with D possibly matching TRBD2 (6 bases). CDR1 SGDLS and CDR2 YYNGEE come from the germline V gene. Trimming removed 2 bases at V and 12 bases at J, with 18 bases between. CDR3 length: 14 residues. CDR3 in DNA: TGTGCCAGCAGCGTTGGGGGACTGGCACGGGGGCAGTTCTTC. Its protein product is CASSVGGLARGQFF.

In its sample, this clonotype was seen a few times. CDR3 coding DNA: TGTGCCAGCAGTTACGAACAGGGTTGGGGCTACACCTTC. Protein product: CASSYEQGWGYTF. The rearrangement links TRBV6-5 to TRBJ1-2; D might be TRBD1 (6 bases). V lost 2 bases and J 8 bases, leaving 12 bases between the germline ends. This CDR3 is 13 amino acids long. In germline, CDR1 is MNHEY, CDR2 SVGAGI.

The gene calls are TRBV12-3 or TRBV12-4 and TRBJ2-7, with D maybe TRBD2 (6 bases). This CDR3 is 16 amino acids long. V was clipped by 5 bases and J by 0 bases, with 17 bases between them. The CDR3 loop reads CASSPGLARSSYEQYF. The DNA of the CDR3 is TGTGCCAGCAGTCCAGGGCTAGCGCGTAGCTCCTACGAGCAGTACTTC.

This clonotype was counted only a few times. Here the CDR3 reads CASSYLGLAEINEQFF. The CDR3 bases are TGTGCCAGCAGTTATCTCGGACTAGCGGAGATCAATGAGCAGTTCTTC. The chain links TRBV6-2 or TRBV6-3 to TRBJ2-1; 10 bases are shared with TRBD2. The germline V gene has CDR1 MNHEY and CDR2 SVGEGT. J was trimmed by 6 bases and V by 3 bases; bases with no gene match: 8. CDR3 length equals 16 residues.

The chain couples TRBV19 to TRBJ1-5; D gene uncertain. The V gene's germline CDR1 is LNHDA and CDR2 SQIVND (reference sequence). The CDR3 runs to 14 residues. With 3 bases removed from V and 0 bases from J, the gap between germline ends came to 6 bases. The CDR3 region has the DNA TGTGCCAGTAGTATTTCCCCTAGCAATCAGCCCCAGCATTTT. Translated: CASSISPSNQPQHF.

This clonotype was detected a few times. This chain connects TRBV5-1 to TRBJ2-1; D unresolved. This CDR3 comprises 11 residues. The V end was cut by 0 bases, the J end by 15 bases, with 10 bases between. Looked up from germline, CDR1 is SGHRS and CDR2 is YFSETQ. This CDR3 is CASSLGSGWFF. CDR3 in DNA: TGCGCCAGCAGCTTGGGGTCAGGATGGTTCTTC.

This clonotype was counted only a few times. The rearrangement uses TRBV20-1 and TRBJ2-3; D possibly corresponds to TRBD2 (6 bases). Trimming removed 5 bases at V and 2 bases at J, with 8 bases between. Germline lookup yields CDR1 DFQATT and CDR2 SNEGSKA (reference sequence). CDR3 length: 12 amino acids. The CDR3 sequence: CSAREPTDTQYF. CDR3 DNA sequence: TGCAGTGCTCGGGAGCCCACAGATACGCAGTATTTT.

This clonotype showed up just a few times. The V call is TRBV12-3 or TRBV12-4, the J call TRBJ2-5; D is tentatively TRBD1 or TRBD2 (5 bases each). The CDR3 loop spans 12 amino acids. Trimming took 6 bases from V and 9 from J, leaving 14 bases between them. The CDR3 here is CASSPGPTAQYF. The CDR3 nucleotides are TGTGCCAGCAGCCCGGGACCCACGGCCCAGTACTTC.

Only a few counts were recorded for this clonotype. The V and J genes are TRBV20-1 and TRBJ2-7; D remains unclear. Per germline, CDR1 DFQATT and CDR2 SNEGSKA (reference sequence). V was shortened by 0 bases and J by 7 bases, with 7 bases between the two germline ends. CDR3 size: 11 residues. DNA for the CDR3: TGCAGTGCTAGAGAAGGACGGGAGCAGTACTTC. As protein: CSAREGREQYF.

The chain joins TRBV30 to TRBJ2-1, with unresolved D. CDR1 is GTSNPN and CDR2 is SVGIG in the germline V gene (reference sequence). Trimming removed 2 bases at V and 6 bases at J, with 5 bases between. This CDR3 comprises 11 residues. CDR3 protein: CAWSRGNEQFF. Written as DNA, the CDR3 is TGTGCCTGGAGTAGAGGCAATGAGCAGTTCTTC. Variable domain in full (rest from reference TRBV30 and TRBJ2-1): SQTIHQWPATLVQPVGSPLSLECTVEGTSNPNLYWYRQAAGRGLQLLFYSVGIGQISSEVPQNLSASRPQDRQFILSSKKLLLSDSGFYLCAWSRGNEQFFGPGTRLTVL.

The CDR3 DNA is TGTGCCATCACCCTCACAGGGGTCGGGAACACTGAAGCTTTCTTT. Amino acid sequence: CAITLTGVGNTEAFF. The V gene is TRBV10-3, the J gene TRBJ1-1; 7 nucleotides align to TRBD1. The CDR3 contains 15 residues. J was trimmed by 1 base and V by 7 bases; bases with no gene match: 9. The germline gives CDR1 ENHRY, CDR2 SYGVKD.

The chain has TRBV30 and TRBJ2-2, with a weak D call TRBD2 (6 bases). CDR3 size: 15 residues. Trimming removed 4 bases from V and 6 bases from J, with 18 bases in between. CDR1 and CDR2 from the germline V gene are GTSNPN and SVGIG (reference sequence). The CDR3 spells CAWTAGGRAAGELFF. In DNA, the CDR3 is TGTGCCTGGACAGCCGGGGGACGGGCCGCCGGGGAGCTGTTTTTT.

V is TRBV5-1 and J is TRBJ2-3, with D unclear. With 0 bases removed from V and 2 bases from J, the gap between germline ends came to 4 bases. The length of the CDR3 is 13 residues. CDR1 SGHRS and CDR2 YFSETQ come from the germline V gene. CDR3 protein: CASSLDDTDTQYF. CDR3 nucleotide sequence: TGCGCCAGCAGCTTGGACGACACAGATACGCAGTATTTT.

The CDR3 DNA is TGTGCCAGCAGCATACACCACACGGGCGGGTTAAGCACAGATACGCAGTATTTT. Translated: CASSIHHTGGLSTDTQYF. V and J are TRBV11-2 and TRBJ2-3; possible D gene TRBD2, 5 bases. The CDR3 contains 18 residues. The V and J ends lost 5 bases and 0 bases respectively, with 21 bases between them. Germline CDR1 and CDR2: SGHAT and FQNNGV.

This clonotype was seen only a few times. This rearrangement joins TRBV12-3 or TRBV12-4 to TRBJ1-1; tentative D call: TRBD1 (6 bases). This CDR3 has 15 amino acids. The germline V and J ends were trimmed by 6 bases and 1 base, with 15 bases remaining between them. The DNA of the CDR3 is TGTGCCAGCAGCATACCGGGACAAAGGAACACTGAAGCTTTCTTT. Its translation is CASSIPGQRNTEAFF.

This clonotype was observed a few times. The rearrangement joins TRBV6-5 to TRBJ2-3; D is perhaps TRBD2 (6 bases). The CDR3 length is 13 residues. The V gene lost 9 bases and the J gene lost 1 base, with 11 bases spanning the gap. In germline, CDR1 is MNHEY, CDR2 SVGAGI. The CDR3 coding sequence is TGTGCCAGTCGGAGGGCGGGCACAGATACGCAGTATTTT. It yields the protein CASRRAGTDTQYF.

The chain joins TRBV29-1 to TRBJ2-1; 8 bases are shared with TRBD2. This CDR3 is built from 19 residues. The germline V gene has CDR1 SQVTM and CDR2 ANQGSEA. J was trimmed by 8 bases and V by 0 bases; bases with no gene match: 21. The CDR3 region is CSVEDSGTSGIRIGDEQFF. The CDR3 nucleotides read TGCAGCGTTGAAGATTCGGGGACTAGTGGGATCAGAATAGGGGATGAGCAGTTCTTC.

The chain couples TRBV5-1 to TRBJ1-1; D possibly corresponds to TRBD1 (5 bases). This CDR3 region has 14 residues. Germline assignment: CDR1 SGHRS and CDR2 YFSETQ. V lost 4 bases and J lost 5, with 15 bases in between. CDR3 coding DNA: TGCGCCAGCAGCACCCTGGCGGAGGGGACTGAAGCTTTCTTT. It translates to CASSTLAEGTEAFF. The full variable domain, completed using reference TRBV5-1 and TRBJ1-1, is KAGVTQTPRYLIKTRGQQVTLSCSPISGHRSVSWYQQTPGQGLQFLFEYFSETQRNKGNFPGRFSGRQFSNSRSEMNVSTLELGDSALYLCASSTLAEGTEAFFGQGTRLTVV.

V and J are TRBV5-5 and TRBJ2-2; weak D call: TRBD2 (5 bases). The germline V gene encodes CDR1 SGHKS and CDR2 YYEKEE (reference sequence). The CDR3 runs 15 residues. Deletions cut 4 bases from V and 0 bases from J, with 10 bases between. Here the CDR3 reads CASSGGGTNTGELFF. CDR3 nucleotides: TGTGCCAGCAGCGGAGGTGGGACGAACACCGGGGAGCTGTTTTTT.

The chain is built from TRBV6-6 and TRBJ1-1; 7 bases match TRBD1. V shed 2 bases and J 10 bases; nucleotides not matched to a gene: 7. Germline assignment: CDR1 MNHNY and CDR2 SVGAGI (reference sequence). The CDR3 totals 13 residues. CDR3 DNA sequence: TGTGCCAGCAGTTACAGGACAGGTAACGGAGCTTTCTTT. Translated, it gives CASSYRTGNGAFF.

The V gene is TRBV12-3 or TRBV12-4, the J gene TRBJ1-6; no clear D gene. V lost 6 bases to trimming and J lost 10 bases, with 13 bases between them. This CDR3 is 13 amino acids long. In DNA form, the CDR3 reads TGTGCCAGCAGCCCGAGCGGTGGATCACCCCTCCACTTT. This translates into CASSPSGGSPLHF.

This clonotype was observed at least ten times. The chain is built from TRBV12-3 or TRBV12-4 and TRBJ2-7; D may be TRBD2 (6 bases). This CDR3 contains 14 residues. The ends were cut back, 3 bases at V and 7 bases at J, with 16 bases in the middle. CDR3 coding DNA: TGTGCCAGCAGTTTGAGCGGGCCGGGAAGGGAGCAGTACTTC. Protein sequence: CASSLSGPGREQYF.

The chain uses TRBV6-6 and TRBJ1-5; D uncertain. Trimming took 3 bases from V and 4 from J, leaving 16 bases between them. This CDR3 comprises 16 residues. From germline, CDR1 is MNHNY and CDR2 SVGAGI (reference sequence). The CDR3 loop is CASSYIQGRGNQPQHF. In DNA, the CDR3 is TGTGCCAGCAGTTATATTCAAGGGCGAGGGAATCAGCCCCAGCATTTT.

This clonotype was seen a handful of times. The chain carries TRBV29-1 and TRBJ2-4; TRBD2 might be the D (5 bases). The CDR3 is 16 amino acids. Germline V gene sequence: CDR1 SQVTM, CDR2 ANQGSEA. V shed 3 bases and J shed 1 base, with 16 bases lying between them. CDR3 sequence: CSVELGYGSAKNIQYF. CDR3 sequence (DNA): TGCAGCGTTGAGCTTGGCTATGGGAGCGCCAAAAACATTCAGTACTTC.

The chain has TRBV7-3 and TRBJ1-6, with D maybe TRBD1 (6 bases). Germline assignment: CDR1 SGHTA and CDR2 FQGTGA. Trimming removed 3 bases from V and 10 bases from J, with 13 bases in between. The CDR3 has 14 residues. The CDR3 sequence: CASSLGTIDSPLHF. CDR3 nucleotides: TGTGCCAGCAGCTTGGGGACAATCGACTCACCCCTCCACTTT.

This clonotype has more than one count but fewer than ten. V is TRBV11-2 and J is TRBJ2-7; D not certain. This CDR3 is 12 amino acids long. Trimming took 5 bases from V and 6 from J, leaving 11 bases between them. Germline CDR1 reads SGHAT; CDR2 reads FQNNGV. CDR3 DNA sequence: TGTGCCAGCAGCCCGACCGGAGCCGAGCAGTACTTC. It codes for CASSPTGAEQYF. Full variable domain (rest looked up from reference TRBV11-2 and TRBJ2-7): EAGVAQSPRYKIIEKRQSVAFWCNPISGHATLYWYQQILGQGPKLLIQFQNNGVVDDSQLPKDRFSAERLKGVDSTLKIQPAKLEDSAVYLCASSPTGAEQYFGPGTRLTVT.